This T cell receptor (beta chain) stems from a study of beta chain features in type 1 diabetes. Study results and limitations: All four CD4+ subsets from Type 1 diabetes patients carried moderately but significantly shorter TCRB CDR3s. More deletions and fewer insertions at VDJ junctions were seen in type 1 diabetes patients. PCR might pick shorter templates more often, in the same way for patients and controls.

The CDR3 is 14 residues long. Germline V gene lookup returns CDR1 GTSNPN and CDR2 SVGIG (reference sequence). V shed 2 bases, J shed 4 bases, and the junction held 8 bases outside the gene matches. Concerning this clone itself: What it recognizes is unknown.

Sorted populations all had greater than 98% purity. The sequenced template was cDNA made from the entire isolated RNA. Approximately 1.1 million reads per sample were averaged for stem cell-like memory samples. Assay used: immunoSEQ multiplex PCR; TCRdb lists only in-frame clones, some missing. This sample has approximately 50,000 clones; about 60% occur once, and the top ten carry 0.29%. Source material: stem cell memory CD4+ T cells from blood. The TCR sequence derives from a woman in her thirties with type 1 diabetes. This chain joins TRBV30 and TRBJ2-7, with TRBD1 identical over 7 bases. This CDR3 is CAWSWDSLTYEQYF. The DNA of the CDR3 is TGTGCCTGGAGTTGGGACAGCCTTACTTACGAGCAGTACTTC.